This is a list of T cell receptor beta chains from one sample in a study of cytomegalovirus exposure and HLA in healthy donors. Sequenced by immunoSEQ multiplex PCR; TCRdb stores in-frame clones only, minus some. Its listing shows tens of thousands of clones. Material: PBMCs. Every receptor here comes from a female donor in good health and CMV-seronegative. CDR3s include the opening cysteine and the closing phenylalanine or tryptophan. A D gene is named only where the DNA matches it firmly.

>TRBV5-1|TRBJ2-7|TRBD1
TGCGCCAGCAGCTATGGACAGGGTGCGGAGCAGTACTTC
CASSYGQGAEQYF
>TRBV7-9|TRBJ2-7|TRBD2
TGTGCCAGCAGCGTCGGACTAGCGGGGGGGGAGCAGTACTTC
CASSVGLAGGEQYF
>TRBV6-6|TRBJ1-1|TRBD1
TGTGCCAGCAGTAGACAGGGACTCATGAACACTGAAGCTTTCTTT
CASSRQGLMNTEAFF
>TRBV4-1|TRBJ1-1|TRBD1
TGCGCCAGCAGCCAAGGACAGGGGGGGATTTCGACTGAAGCTTTCTTT
CASSQGQGGISTEAFF
>TRBV11-3|TRBJ2-3|-
TGTGCCAGCAGCTTATCGGTGCATTTAGATACGCAGTATTTT
CASSLSVHLDTQYF
>TRBV6-4|TRBJ1-1|-
TGTGCCAGCAGTGACTCTGGGGGGAGCACTGAAGCTTTCTTT
CASSDSGGSTEAFF
>TRBV9|TRBJ1-6|TRBD1
TGTGCCAGCAGCGGGGCAGGGGGCGCGGGGAATTCACCCCTCCACTTT
CASSGAGGAGNSPLHF
>TRBV2|TRBJ1-2|-
TGTGCCAGCAGTGGCAGGGAAGCTAACTATGGCTACACCTTC
CASSGREANYGYTF
>TRBV18|TRBJ2-3|TRBD1
TGTGCCAGCTCACCTAAACCCCACTTTACAGGGGTTACAGATACGCAGTATTTT
CASSPKPHFTGVTDTQYF
>TRBV18|TRBJ2-7|-
TGTGCCAGCTCACCCTCCCCGACGGGGGAGCAGTACTTC
CASSPSPTGEQYF
>TRBV5-1|TRBJ2-5|TRBD1
TGCGCCAGCAGCTCTCAACCAGGGGGACCCCAAGAGACCCAGTACTTC
CASSSQPGGPQETQYF
>TRBV30|TRBJ1-4|TRBD1
TGTGCCTGGAGTGTACACAGGGGGGCAGCTAATGAAAAACTGTTTTTT
CAWSVHRGAANEKLFF
>TRBV7-8|TRBJ2-2|TRBD1
TGTGCCAGCAGACTAGACAGGGGAAACACCGGGGAGCTGTTTTTT
CASRLDRGNTGELFF
>TRBV15|TRBJ1-4|TRBD1
TGTGCCACCAGCATAGGGACAGGGGGTGAAAAACTGTTTTTT
CATSIGTGGEKLFF
>TRBV5-8|TRBJ2-5|TRBD1
TGTGCCAGCAGCTTCGGACAGGGAGTCTTAGGTTGGGAGACCCAGTACTTC
CASSFGQGVLGWETQYF
>TRBV9|TRBJ1-5|-
TGTGCCAGCAGCGCAGGGGACATTATCAGTCAGCCCCAGCATTTT
CASSAGDIISQPQHF
>TRBV7-3|TRBJ2-1|TRBD1
TGTGCCAGCAGCTCAGACCGGGACAGGGGAGGTAATGAGCAGTTCTTC
CASSSDRDRGGNEQFF
>TRBV5-6|TRBJ2-6|-
TGTGCCAGCAGCTTTACTGGGGCCAACGTCCTGACTTTC
CASSFTGANVLTF
>TRBV7-2|TRBJ2-3|-
TGTGCCAGCAGCCGGTCCACAGATACGCAGTATTTT
CASSRSTDTQYF
>TRBV11-2|TRBJ2-7|-
TGTGCCAGCAGCTTAGAAGCAGGGGCTTACGAGCAGTACTTC
CASSLEAGAYEQYF
>TRBV15|TRBJ2-2|TRBD1
TGTGCCACCAGCAAAATCGGGACAGGCGGGAAGGAGCTGTTTTTT
CATSKIGTGGKELFF